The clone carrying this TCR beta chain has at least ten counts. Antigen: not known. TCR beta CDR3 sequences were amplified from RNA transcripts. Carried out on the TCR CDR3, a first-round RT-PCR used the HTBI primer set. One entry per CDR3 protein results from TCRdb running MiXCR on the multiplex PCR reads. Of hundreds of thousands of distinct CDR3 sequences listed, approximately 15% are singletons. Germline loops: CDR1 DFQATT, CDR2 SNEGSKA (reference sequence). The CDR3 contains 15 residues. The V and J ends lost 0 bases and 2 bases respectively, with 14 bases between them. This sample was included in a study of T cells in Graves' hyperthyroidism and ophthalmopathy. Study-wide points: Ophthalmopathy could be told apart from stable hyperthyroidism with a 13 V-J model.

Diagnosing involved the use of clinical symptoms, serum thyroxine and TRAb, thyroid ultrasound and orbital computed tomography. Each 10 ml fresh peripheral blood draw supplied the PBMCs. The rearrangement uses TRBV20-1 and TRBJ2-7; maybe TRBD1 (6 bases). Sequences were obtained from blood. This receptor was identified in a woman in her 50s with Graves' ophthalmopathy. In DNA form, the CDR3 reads TGCAGTGCTAGAGATCTCAGGGGCAACCCCTACGAGCAGTACTTC. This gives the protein CSARDLRGNPYEQYF.